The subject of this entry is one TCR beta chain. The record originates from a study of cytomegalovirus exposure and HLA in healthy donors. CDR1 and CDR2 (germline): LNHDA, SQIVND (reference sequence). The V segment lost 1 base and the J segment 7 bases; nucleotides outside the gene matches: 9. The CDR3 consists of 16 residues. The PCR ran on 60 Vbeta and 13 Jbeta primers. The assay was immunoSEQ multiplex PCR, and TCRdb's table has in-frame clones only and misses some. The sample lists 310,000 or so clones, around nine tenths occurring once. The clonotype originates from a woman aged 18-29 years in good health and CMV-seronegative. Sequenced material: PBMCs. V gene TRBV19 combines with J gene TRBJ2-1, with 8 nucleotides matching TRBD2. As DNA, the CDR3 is TGTGCCAGTAGTATAGGGAACGGGGGGGCGAGAAATGAGCAGTTCTTC. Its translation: CASSIGNGGARNEQFF.